This TCR beta chain originates from a study of OX40 agonist ivuxolimab in advanced cancers. Study-wide results and limits: CD8+ T cells averaged more expanded clones than CD4+. CD4+ and CD8+ blood T cells expanded clonally by week 6 at 0.1 to 3.0 mg/kg.

On this clone: Antigen unknown.

Some clones are missing from TCRdb's copy, which holds only in-frame ones; the method was immunoSEQ multiplex PCR. The repertoire holds roughly 80,000 clones, with 85% to 90% as singletons. CDR1 and CDR2 from the germline V gene are MNHNS and SASEGT. V dropped 2 bases and J dropped 11 bases, with 17 bases sitting between them. This CDR3 region has 14 residues. This receptor was identified in an adult with an advanced solid tumor such as melanoma, head and neck, liver or kidney cancer. The specimen was CD4+ or CD8+ T cells sorted from blood, collected in a trial of the OX40 agonist ivuxolimab. This chain links TRBV6-1 with TRBJ2-3; D might be TRBD1 (6 bases). DNA for the CDR3: TGTGCCAGCAGTGAATCACCCGGGACACCAAAGCAGTATTTT. Translating it yields CASSESPGTPKQYF.